This T cell receptor beta chain was identified during a study of control samples from healthy donors and cancer patients. Germline CDR1 reads MNHEY; CDR2 reads SMNVEV (reference sequence). The V and J ends lost 5 bases and 15 bases, in that order; junction bases with no gene match: 9. This CDR3 spans 12 amino acids. The data were produced by immunoSEQ multiplex PCR, yet TCRdb's version contains in-frame clones alone and is incomplete. This sample carries 100,000 to 150,000 clones, around 90% of them seen once, and the ten largest clones take less than 7%. V and J are TRBV27 and TRBJ2-1; TRBD1 agrees at 8 bases. The specimen was blood. The sequence derives from a man younger than 30 in good health. CDR3 sequence reads: CASSPIGQGAFF. CDR3 DNA sequence: TGTGCCAGCAGTCCGATCGGACAGGGTGCGTTCTTC.